This record covers a single TCR beta chain. No antigen is known for it. No clone much larger than this one lies a single base away; base qualities are absent. This record comes from a study of blood T cell repertoires in COVID-19 (dated by TCRdb to about 2020). Broadly, across the study: Collaborator samples came from the United States, Italy and Spain and covered acute and convalescent phases of COVID-19. Samples were obtained from the ongoing ImmuneRACE study (first 160 participants) and from 1,254 subjects provided by 6 global collaborators. The prospective study material was composed of cDNA or gDNA derived from T cells, B-cell-depleted T cells, or PBMCs. A freely available public database, intended as a resource for researchers studying the immune response to SARS-CoV-2, is where the repertoires were released. Nearly every sample came with metadata listing a de-identified subject ID, COVID-19 status, age in years and sex. Where available, HLA class I and class II types were obtained from metadata supplied by the sample provider rather than from assay-based typing. Subjects who had been exposed to COVID-19, were actively infected with it, or had recovered from it provided the deeply sampled blood TCRbeta repertoires that made up the dataset. Findings and caveats that apply to the study as a whole: Clinical and demographic metadata were provided uncurated, with the amount varying by source and participant.

From its cysteine to its phenylalanine, the CDR3 spans 13 amino acids. This entry keeps only the CDR3 DNA: 39 bases, framed from base 1. V sheds 5 bases and J sheds 4 bases, leaving 9 bases between their ends. CDR1 and CDR2, per the germline V gene (reference sequence), are SEHNR and FQNEAQ. The collaborating institutions used their own protocols to collect whole blood in K2EDTA tubes. For TCRbeta analysis, collaborators shipped samples as frozen whole blood, isolated PBMCs, or DNA extracted from either of those sample types. The immunoSEQ Assay, a bias-controlled multiplex PCR, was used to amplify TCRbeta CDR3 regions from genomic DNA. As for how the authors treated the data: The number of nucleated cells in each sample was estimated by amplification of reference gene primers within the assay. To quantify the absolute abundance of each unique TCRbeta CDR3 rearrangement, sequence reads were collapsed and filtered. For each sample, productive Simpson clonality was calculated as the square root of Simpson's diversity index over productive rearrangements. TCRdb took over this immuneACCESS table, retaining in-frame rearrangements with V and J assigned. Such tables are incomplete; in checked studies, under half of the missing clones stem from an unresolved V gene, and the remainder is unexplained. V and J calls and clone size follow that table, whereas D and trimming were derived from the DNA. The sample has 450,000 to 500,000 clones on record, 80% to 90% of them singletons. In total, the top ten clones hold under 4% of the sample.

The sample comprised peripheral blood. Rearrangement joined TRBV7-9 to TRBJ1-5, with TRBD1 as a weak D call on 6 bases. This sequence originates from a human donor in a cohort sampled during active COVID-19. Read as DNA, the sequence is TGTGCCAGCAGCCACCAGGGGAATCAGCCCCAGCATTTT. Its protein is CASSHQGNQPQHF.